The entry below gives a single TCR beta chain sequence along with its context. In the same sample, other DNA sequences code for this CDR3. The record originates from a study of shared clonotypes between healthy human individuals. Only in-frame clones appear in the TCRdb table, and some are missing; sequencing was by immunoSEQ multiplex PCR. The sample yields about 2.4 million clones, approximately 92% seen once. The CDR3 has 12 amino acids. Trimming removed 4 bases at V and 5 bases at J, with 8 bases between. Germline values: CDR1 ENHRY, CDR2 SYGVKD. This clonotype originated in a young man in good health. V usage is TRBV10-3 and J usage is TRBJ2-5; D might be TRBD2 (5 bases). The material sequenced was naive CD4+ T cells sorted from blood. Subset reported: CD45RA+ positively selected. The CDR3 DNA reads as TGTGCCATCAGTGGGACTGGTGAGACCCAGTACTTC. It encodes CAISGTGETQYF.